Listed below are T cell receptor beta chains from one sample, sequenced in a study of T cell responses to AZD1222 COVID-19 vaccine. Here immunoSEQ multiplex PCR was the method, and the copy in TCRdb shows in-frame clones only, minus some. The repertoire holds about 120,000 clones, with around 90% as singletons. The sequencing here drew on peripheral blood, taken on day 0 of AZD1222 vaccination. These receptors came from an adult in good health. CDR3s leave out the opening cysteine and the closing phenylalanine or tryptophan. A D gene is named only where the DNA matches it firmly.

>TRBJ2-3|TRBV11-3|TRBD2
ASSFRTSGHTTDTQY
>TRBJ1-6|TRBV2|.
ASTERQGRSPLH
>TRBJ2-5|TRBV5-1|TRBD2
ASSLAGGYQETQY
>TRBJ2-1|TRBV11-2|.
ASSLDRNEQF
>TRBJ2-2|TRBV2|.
ASSEVRAATGELF
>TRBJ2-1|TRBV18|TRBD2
ASAGLAGGYNEQF
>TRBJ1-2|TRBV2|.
ASSEALGADYGYT
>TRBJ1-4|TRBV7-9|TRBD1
ASSLEGQPNEKLF
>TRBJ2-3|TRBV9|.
ASSPGTFSSTDTQY
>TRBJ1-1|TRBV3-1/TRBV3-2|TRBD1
ASSSRQGAWTEAF
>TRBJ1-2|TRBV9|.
ASSGGSYGYT
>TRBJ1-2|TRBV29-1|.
SVERGARGSYGYT
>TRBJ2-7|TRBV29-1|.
SVQGRVTYEQY
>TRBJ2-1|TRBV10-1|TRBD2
ASSSGGSYNEQF
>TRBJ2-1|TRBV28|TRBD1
ASRGRDRELVDEQF
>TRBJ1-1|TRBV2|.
ASSPVRVALGTEAF
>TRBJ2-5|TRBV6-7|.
ASSYRRDYQETQY
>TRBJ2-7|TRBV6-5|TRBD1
ASSYSRTGIEQY
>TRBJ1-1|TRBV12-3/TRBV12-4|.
ASIGLSGTEAF
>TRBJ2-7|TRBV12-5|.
ASGLRVGVEYEQY
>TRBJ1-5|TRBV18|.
ASSPNQGGDQPQH
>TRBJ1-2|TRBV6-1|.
ASSEAAGRGTYGYT
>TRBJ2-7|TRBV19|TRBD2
ASSPGTSGRGEQY
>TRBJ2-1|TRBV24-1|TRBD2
ATSVSLSGAAYNEQF
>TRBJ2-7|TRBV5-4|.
ASSLEQGREQY
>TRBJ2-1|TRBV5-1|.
ASRGGRYNEQF
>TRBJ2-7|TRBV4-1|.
ASSQRDSRYEQY
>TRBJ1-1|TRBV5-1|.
ASSPQESAEAF
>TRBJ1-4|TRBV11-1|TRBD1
ASSRRGGQAAEKLF
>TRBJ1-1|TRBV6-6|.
ASSYSMNTEAF
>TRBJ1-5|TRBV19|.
ASRGGGNQPQH